The 15 T cell receptor beta chains below were found in one sample sequenced in a study of blood T cells in healthy people across ages. Primers used in a second PCR of roughly 6 to 11 cycles were a sample-barcoded 5' primer and a J-beta primer mix. TCRdb ran MiXCR on the 5' RACE reads and lists one entry per CDR3 protein. Here the sample spans about a million distinct CDR3 sequences, roughly two fifths being singletons. Sample: blood. All receptors come from a young man in good health.

This clonotype appeared a few times. The V call is TRBV7-9, the J call TRBJ2-1; D might be TRBD1 (6 bases). V was shortened by 3 bases and J by 4 bases, with 13 bases between the two germline ends. The CDR3 extends over 15 amino acids. Looked up from germline, CDR1 is SEHNR and CDR2 is FQNEAQ (reference sequence). CDR3 in DNA: TGTGCCAGCAGCTTTCGGGACACTCCTTACAATGAGCAGTTCTTC. It is translated as CASSFRDTPYNEQFF.

The chain recombines TRBV4-2 with TRBJ2-5; 8 bases line up with TRBD2. The CDR3 spans 16 residues. The J segment lost 0 bases and the V segment lost 0 bases, leaving 3 bases of the junction unmatched. Germline V CDR1 and CDR2: LGHNA, YNFKEQ. The DNA of the CDR3 is TGTGCCAGCAGCCAAGATATTAGCGGGGACCAAGAGACCCAGTACTTC. This encodes CASSQDISGDQETQYF.

The V and J genes are TRBV7-8 and TRBJ1-1, with 7 bases identical to TRBD1. The V segment lost 5 bases and the J segment 3 bases; nucleotides outside the gene matches: 6. Germline loops: CDR1 SGHVS, CDR2 FQNEAQ. CDR3 length: 14 residues. The DNA of the CDR3 is TGTGCCAGCAGCCGAGCCACAGGGGACACTGAAGCTTTCTTT. This sequence encodes CASSRATGDTEAFF.

The CDR3 nucleotides read TGTGCCAGCAGCTCCAATCGACTAGCAAGGGAGTTCTTC. Encoded protein: CASSSNRLAREFF. This chain joins TRBV7-2 and TRBJ2-1; TRBD2 matches at 7 bases. V shed 4 bases and J 14 bases; nucleotides not matched to a gene: 11. The CDR3 is 13 amino acids. Germline V lookup: CDR1 SGHTA, CDR2 FQGNSA.

The chain uses TRBV7-8 and TRBJ2-2; 7 positions match TRBD1. CDR1 and CDR2 from the germline V gene are SGHVS and FQNEAQ. CDR3 length equals 17 residues. J gave up 0 bases and V 5 bases, and 9 bases lay outside the gene matches. CDR3 DNA: TGTGCCAGCAGCCTTCCGACAGGGCTTACGAACACCGGGGAGCTGTTTTTT. Its protein product is CASSLPTGLTNTGELFF.

A word on this clonotype: Just one base apart from a much larger clone, this may be a read error. This chain links TRBV15 with TRBJ2-1, with D perhaps matching TRBD2 (5 bases). CDR3 size: 15 residues. The V gene's germline CDR1 is LNHNV and CDR2 YYDKDF (reference sequence). The CDR3 sequence: CATSREGSSYKEQFF. CDR3 nucleotide sequence: TGTGCCACCAGCAGAGAAGGGAGCTCCTACAAGGAGCAGTTCTTC.

This clonotype was recorded a few times. V is TRBV10-3 and J is TRBJ2-2; tentative D call: TRBD1 (6 bases). The ends were cut back, 2 bases at V and 1 base at J, with 8 bases in the middle. The CDR3 is 15 residues long. Germline V gene data show CDR1 as ENHRY and CDR2 as SYGVKD. This CDR3 reads CAISEPGQNTGELFF. CDR3 bases: TGTGCCATCAGTGAGCCGGGACAGAACACCGGGGAGCTGTTTTTT.

This clonotype was seen a few times. The chain couples TRBV20-1 to TRBJ1-4; unclear D gene. V lost 4 bases, J lost 0 bases, and 15 bases lay in between. This CDR3 is 16 amino acids long. Germline V gene sequence: CDR1 DFQATT, CDR2 SNEGSKA (reference sequence). The CDR3 protein is CSANSPQAATNEKLFF. The CDR3 region has the DNA TGCAGTGCTAATAGCCCCCAGGCTGCAACTAATGAAAAACTGTTTTTT.

This chain uses TRBV4-2 with TRBJ2-4; D not resolved. Trimming pared 0 bases from V and 0 bases from J, leaving 12 bases between. CDR3 length equals 17 residues. In germline, CDR1 is LGHNA, CDR2 YNFKEQ. CDR3 DNA sequence: TGTGCCAGCAGCCAAGATCGTGGCAGCCTAGCCAAAAACATTCAGTACTTC. It specifies CASSQDRGSLAKNIQYF.

The chain employs TRBV12-3 or TRBV12-4 and TRBJ1-1, with a possible D match to TRBD1 (6 bases). Trimming shortened V by 6 bases and J by 10 bases, and 21 bases separated the two germline ends. There are 14 residues in the CDR3. The CDR3 DNA reads TGTGCCAGCAGCTCCGGGATGGGGGGCGGCGGAGCTTTCTTT. This translates into CASSSGMGGGGAFF.

The rearrangement joins TRBV12-3 or TRBV12-4 to TRBJ2-3; D is unclear. V was clipped by 2 bases and J by 2 bases, with 8 bases between them. The CDR3 runs 14 residues. Written as DNA, the CDR3 is TGTGCCAGCAGTTTATTTGCCAACACAGATACGCAGTATTTT. This translates into CASSLFANTDTQYF.

The J gene is TRBJ2-3, the V gene TRBV4-3, with D unresolved. From germline, CDR1 is LGHNA and CDR2 YSLEER. CDR3 length equals 16 residues. Trimming cost V 0 bases and J 4 bases, with 14 bases left between them. As DNA, the CDR3 is TGCGCCAGCAGCCAAGACCCCGCCTTTCTGGCAGATACGCAGTATTTT. This sequence encodes CASSQDPAFLADTQYF.

The chain employs TRBV7-2 and TRBJ2-1, with D unresolved. V dropped 3 bases and J dropped 3 bases, with 12 bases sitting between them. The CDR3 runs 15 residues. Looked up from germline, CDR1 is SGHTA and CDR2 is FQGNSA. DNA for the CDR3: TGTGCCAGCAGCTTTTCCCCAAACCTCTACAATGAGCAGTTCTTC. This gives the protein CASSFSPNLYNEQFF.

The chain joins TRBV5-1 to TRBJ2-1; TRBD2 matches at 7 bases. The V gene end was trimmed by 4 bases and the J gene end by 0 bases; junction bases not matched to a gene: 13. CDR1 is SGHRS and CDR2 is YFSETQ in the germline V gene. CDR3 length equals 18 residues. The CDR3, as DNA: TGCGCCAGCAGCCCTAGCGGAGAACATACAAACTCCTACAATGAGCAGTTCTTC. Amino acid sequence: CASSPSGEHTNSYNEQFF.

The gene calls are TRBV29-1 and TRBJ2-3; D gene ambiguous. Germline values: CDR1 SQVTM, CDR2 ANQGSEA. Trimming shortened V by 4 bases and J by 1 base, and 9 bases separated the two germline ends. The CDR3 is made up of 13 amino acids. The CDR3 loop is CSVGEQGTDTQYF. In DNA, the CDR3 is TGCAGCGTTGGTGAGCAGGGCACAGATACGCAGTATTTT.